This T cell receptor (beta chain) was sequenced during a study of OX40 agonist ivuxolimab in advanced cancers. For context, the study as a whole: Ivuxolimab was a fully human IgG2 agonistic monoclonal antibody targeting the costimulatory receptor OX40 (CD134). Patients were allowed to have had prior anti-PD-1, anti-PD-L1 or anti-CTLA-4 therapy, and approximately 40% of the dose-escalation patients had been treated with checkpoint inhibitors. In the dose-escalation cohort, 82.7% of patients were male, and the mean age was approximately 64 years, with a range of about 23 to 85. Of the roughly 51 dose-escalation patients, hepatocellular carcinoma was present in roughly 19, melanoma in around 15, renal cell carcinoma in 9 and head and neck cancer in 9. The paper covers the monotherapy dose-escalation part of the phase I ivuxolimab trial, which included N of about 50 patients. Partial responses were achieved by three dose-escalation patients, of whom one had hepatocellular carcinoma and two had cutaneous melanoma. Intravenous ivuxolimab was administered to patients every 2 weeks at six dose levels: 0.01, 0.1, 0.3, 1.5, 3 and 10 mg/kg. Peripheral TCRbeta sequencing was intended to test whether TCR sequence diversity was altered and clonal T-cell expansion was caused by ivuxolimab.

From cysteine to phenylalanine, the CDR3 is 14 amino acids long. Kept here is only the CDR3 DNA, which spans 42 bases and is read in frame from base 1. V is cut by 1 base and J by 3 bases, and the space between the germline ends is 7 bases. The CDR1 and CDR2 encoded by the germline V gene (reference sequence) are LNHDA and SQIVND. Points on this clone: What antigen it recognizes has not been identified. The record has no base qualities; no much larger clone is one base away.

Patients with autoimmune disease history or receiving systemic immunosuppression were excluded from the trial. Peripheral blood for TCR sequencing was collected from all dose cohorts at baseline, on cycle 4 day 1, and on cycle 7 day 1. The samples were drawn from a first-in-human, open-label, multicenter phase I dose-escalation trial of ivuxolimab. Adults with locally advanced or metastatic head and neck squamous cell, hepatocellular, melanoma or renal cell carcinoma were enrolled in the trial. Before TCR sequencing, CD4+ T cells and CD8+ T cells were sorted from peripheral blood as separate populations. Overall study outcomes, separate from this receptor: At doses from 0.1 to 3.0 mg/kg, clonal expansion was seen in both CD4+ and CD8+ blood T cells between baseline and week 6. Which antigens the clonally expanded peripheral T cells were specific for was not determined. In the 0.1-3.0 mg/kg groups, partial responders were among the patients with the lowest normalized peripheral clonal expansion, particularly in CD8+ T cells. After ivuxolimab, expanded clones were on average more numerous among CD8+ T cells than among CD4+ T cells. Low levels of normalized T-cell clonal expansion were also seen in some nonresponding patients.

Genomic DNA was isolated from the sorted cells so that the TCRbeta CDR3 region could be sequenced. The immunoSEQ Assay was used to sequence the TCRbeta CDR3 regions. In TCRdb, the immuneACCESS table is reduced to in-frame sequences with V and J assigned. These tables do not hold every clone; where another copy was compared, an unresolved V gene accounts for under half, and the others remain unexplained. Within this sample are approximately 99,000 clones, with about 86% of them counted one time only. In total, the top ten clones hold 5.5% of the sample. Sequenced here: CD4+ or CD8+ T cells sorted from blood, sampled in a trial of the OX40 agonist ivuxolimab. The TCR was taken from an adult with an advanced solid tumor such as melanoma, head and neck, liver or kidney cancer. This chain is built from TRBV19 and TRBJ2-1; too little of a D gene remains to name it. The CDR3 protein sequence reads: CASSIGVGYNEQFF. Read as DNA, the sequence is TGTGCCAGTAGTATAGGGGTGGGCTACAATGAGCAGTTCTTC.